This entry lists 28 T cell receptor beta chains sequenced from one sample in a study of shared clonotypes between healthy human individuals. Generated by immunoSEQ multiplex PCR, the TCRdb table keeps only in-frame clones and is missing some. The sample includes around 180,000 clones, 90% to 95% of them seen just once. Sequenced sample: naive CD4+ T cells sorted from blood. Subset described: CD45RA+ positively selected. The receptors come from a woman aged 25 to 45 in good health.

The chain employs TRBV10-3 and TRBJ2-5; D is possibly TRBD1 (6 bases). Germline values: CDR1 ENHRY, CDR2 SYGVKD. The length of the CDR3 is 12 residues. Between the trimmed V and J ends, which lost 3 bases and 4 bases, there was a span of 6 bases. CDR3 DNA sequence: TGTGCCATCAGTGAAGGGGGAGAGACCCAGTACTTC. It yields the protein CAISEGGETQYF.

This chain uses TRBV11-2 with TRBJ2-5; TRBD1 matches at 8 bases. With the DNA end fitting TRBJ2-7 better, the J assignment may be wrong. CDR3 length: 15 residues. Germline values: CDR1 SGHAT, CDR2 FQNNGV. CDR3 nucleotide sequence: TGTGCCAGCAGGCGCCCGGGGACAGGTTGGTACGAGCAGTACTTC. Protein: CASRRPGTGWYEQYF.

CDR3 DNA: TGTGCCAGCAGTTTCCAGGGGCTTGATCAGCCCCAGCATTTT. It translates to CASSFQGLDQPQHF. The chain uses TRBV27 and TRBJ1-5; TRBD1 is a possible D gene (6 bases). Trimming took 3 bases from V and 5 from J, leaving 11 bases between them. In germline, CDR1 is MNHEY, CDR2 SMNVEV (reference sequence). This CDR3 has 14 residues.

V and J are TRBV29-1 and TRBJ1-5; D possibly corresponds to TRBD1 (6 bases). This CDR3 spans 13 amino acids. Trimming pared 6 bases from V and 6 bases from J, leaving 15 bases between. The germline V gene has CDR1 SQVTM and CDR2 ANQGSEA. The CDR3 reads CSVRQALSQPQHF. CDR3 in DNA: TGCAGCGTCCGACAGGCCCTTAGTCAGCCCCAGCATTTT.

V usage is TRBV28 and J usage is TRBJ1-5; D not resolved. This CDR3 contains 16 residues. From germline, CDR1 is MDHEN and CDR2 SYDVKM. The V end was cut by 0 bases, the J end by 7 bases, with 16 bases between. This CDR3 reads CASSLWAGLVNQPQHF. CDR3 in DNA: TGTGCCAGCAGTTTATGGGCCGGGTTGGTTAACCAGCCCCAGCATTTT.

The gene calls are TRBV2 and TRBJ1-2, with D maybe TRBD1 (6 bases). V gave up 2 bases and J gave up 3 bases, with 16 bases separating them. CDR1 and CDR2 from the germline V gene are SNHLY and FYNNEI. This CDR3 spans 16 amino acids. The CDR3 DNA is TGTGCCAGCAGTGAACTGTCGACAGGAAAAGACTATGGCTACACCTTC. It yields the protein CASSELSTGKDYGYTF.

This rearrangement joins TRBV5-4 to TRBJ1-2; 8 positions agree with TRBD1. V shed 4 bases and J 0 bases; nucleotides not matched to a gene: 11. This CDR3 region has 17 residues. CDR1 is SGHNT and CDR2 is YYREEE in the germline V gene (reference sequence). In DNA form, the CDR3 reads TGTGCCAGCAGCCTCTACTATCGACAGGGGACTAACTATGGCTACACCTTC. As protein: CASSLYYRQGTNYGYTF.

Worth noting for this clone: The same CDR3 can be traced to other DNA sequences in this sample. The chain uses TRBV6-6 and TRBJ2-7; D perhaps matches TRBD1 (5 bases). Germline CDR1 is MNHNY and CDR2 is SVGAGI (reference sequence). CDR3 size: 14 residues. The V end was cut by 6 bases, the J end by 0 bases, with 12 bases between. The chain's CDR3 is CASRPGQGSYEQYF. CDR3 sequence (DNA): TGTGCCAGCAGACCAGGGCAGGGCTCCTACGAGCAGTACTTC.

The sample holds one count of this clone. V and J are TRBV27 and TRBJ2-2; no clear D. The CDR3 runs 15 residues. Trimming cost V 2 bases and J 7 bases, with 14 bases left between them. Germline V gives CDR1 MNHEY, CDR2 SMNVEV (reference sequence). CDR3 coding DNA: TGTGCCAGCAGTTTAGTTCCGGTTTCCAACGGGGAGCTGTTTTTT. The encoded protein is CASSLVPVSNGELFF.

V and J are TRBV19 and TRBJ2-3; maybe TRBD2 (6 bases). Trimming took off 5 bases at V and 0 bases at J, with 15 bases between the two ends. CDR3 length equals 16 residues. Germline V lookup: CDR1 LNHDA, CDR2 SQIVND (reference sequence). CDR3 amino acids: CASSDLAQSSTDTQYF. The CDR3 nucleotides read TGTGCCAGTAGTGACCTAGCGCAGAGTAGCACAGATACGCAGTATTTT.

The rearrangement uses TRBV5-4 and TRBJ2-7, with D uncertain. Trimming cost V 1 base and J 6 bases, with 8 bases left between them. This CDR3 spans 12 amino acids. In germline, CDR1 is SGHNT, CDR2 YYREEE (reference sequence). DNA of the CDR3: TGTGCCAGCAGCTTGTACCACGGCGAGCAGTACTTC. This sequence encodes CASSLYHGEQYF.

J is TRBJ1-3 and V is TRBV30; tentative D call: TRBD1 (6 bases). The V gene's germline CDR1 is GTSNPN and CDR2 SVGIG (reference sequence). This CDR3 comprises 16 residues. The V end was cut by 4 bases, the J end by 0 bases, with 16 bases between. CDR3 nucleotide sequence: TGTGCCTGGACCGTACGTAGGGGGGGCTCTGGAAACACCATATATTTT. Translated: CAWTVRRGGSGNTIYF.

The chain joins TRBV28 to TRBJ1-6; D may be TRBD1 (6 bases). With 6 bases removed from V and 9 bases from J, the gap between germline ends came to 12 bases. The germline V gene has CDR1 MDHEN and CDR2 SYDVKM. CDR3 length: 13 amino acids. Here the CDR3 reads CASSQGTISPLHF. The CDR3 bases are TGTGCCAGCAGCCAGGGGACAATTTCACCCCTCCACTTT.

V and J are TRBV27 and TRBJ2-7; D ambiguous. The length of the CDR3 is 14 residues. With 3 bases removed from V and 1 base from J, the gap between germline ends came to 10 bases. Per germline, CDR1 MNHEY and CDR2 SMNVEV (reference sequence). This chain's CDR3 is CASSFSVGSYEQYF. CDR3 coding DNA: TGTGCCAGCAGTTTCTCGGTGGGATCCTACGAGCAGTACTTC.

This chain uses TRBV11-2 with TRBJ2-7, with 14 bases matching TRBD2. The V gene's germline CDR1 is SGHAT and CDR2 FQNNGV. The CDR3 spans 16 residues. V was pared by 5 bases and J by 3 bases, with 6 bases of the junction left unmatched. The CDR3 is CASSQSGLAGGYEQYF. CDR3 coding DNA: TGTGCCAGCAGCCAATCCGGACTAGCGGGAGGCTACGAGCAGTACTTC.

The chain uses TRBV7-9 and TRBJ1-1; no definite D call. The CDR3 loop spans 15 amino acids. Germline CDR1 SEHNR, CDR2 FQNEAQ (reference sequence). V was cut by 0 bases and J by 1 base, with 9 bases left in between. The CDR3 nucleotides read TGTGCCAGCAGCTTAGCGCTGTCCAGGAACACTGAAGCTTTCTTT. Its protein is CASSLALSRNTEAFF.

J is TRBJ2-7 and V is TRBV5-6; no reliable D call. With 2 bases removed from V and 0 bases from J, the gap between germline ends came to 9 bases. The CDR3 has 14 residues. Germline values: CDR1 SGHDT, CDR2 YYEEEE. CDR3 region: CASSFGRRSYEQYF. The DNA for the CDR3 is TGTGCCAGCAGCTTCGGAAGGCGCTCCTACGAGCAGTACTTC.

CDR3 residues: CASKLATRTDTQYF. CDR3 in DNA: TGCGCCAGTAAACTAGCGACCCGCACAGATACGCAGTATTTT. The chain carries TRBV5-1 and TRBJ2-3; 7 bases line up with TRBD2. J gave up 1 base and V 8 bases, and 7 bases lay outside the gene matches. In germline, CDR1 is SGHRS, CDR2 YFSETQ. The CDR3 is 14 residues long.

This chain uses TRBV18 with TRBJ2-7, with 7 positions matching TRBD2. V gave up 3 bases and J gave up 4 bases; unmatched junction bases: 12. Per the germline V gene, CDR1 is KGHSH and CDR2 is LQKENI. This CDR3 spans 16 amino acids. In nucleotides, the CDR3 is TGTGCCAGCTCACCCCCCGGTCGGGAGGCGAAATACGAGCAGTACTTC. The encoded protein is CASSPPGREAKYEQYF. Full variable domain (rest looked up from reference TRBV18 and TRBJ2-7): NAGVMQNPRHLVRRRGQEARLRCSPMKGHSHVYWYRQLPEEGLKFMVYLQKENIIDESGMPKERFSAEFPKEGPSILRIQQVVRGDSAAYFCASSPPGREAKYEQYFGPGTRLTVT.

The chain recombines TRBV18 with TRBJ1-5, with 8 bases fitting TRBD1. Germline loops: CDR1 KGHSH, CDR2 LQKENI. This CDR3 spans 17 amino acids. V gave up 6 bases and J gave up 5 bases; unmatched junction bases: 15. CDR3 coding DNA: TGTGCCAGCTCCGGACAGGGCTTGAGGTTCGGGGATCAGCCCCAGCATTTT. It encodes CASSGQGLRFGDQPQHF.

This rearrangement joins TRBV19 to TRBJ1-5; weak D call: TRBD1 (6 bases). The CDR3 contains 15 residues. The V end was cut by 4 bases, the J end by 2 bases, with 12 bases between. CDR1 LNHDA and CDR2 SQIVND come from the germline V gene (reference sequence). The CDR3 region is CASSTTGMGNQPQHF. The CDR3 DNA reads as TGTGCCAGTAGTACCACAGGGATGGGCAATCAGCCCCAGCATTTT.

The chain uses TRBV14 and TRBJ2-5; TRBD2 matches at 7 bases. The J call may be wrong; the DNA end is better matched by TRBJ2-7. Germline V gene data show CDR1 as SGHDN and CDR2 as FVKESK. The CDR3 totals 15 residues. The CDR3 DNA reads as TGTGCCAGCAGCCAAGATTGGGCGGGAGCCTACGAGCAGTACTTC. Protein sequence: CASSQDWAGAYEQYF.

The rearrangement uses TRBV5-1 and TRBJ2-1, with 8 bases aligning to TRBD2. CDR1 is SGHRS and CDR2 is YFSETQ in the germline V gene. CDR3 length: 14 residues. V dropped 0 bases and J dropped 8; count of bases not matched to a gene: 4. Written as DNA, the CDR3 is TGCGCCAGCAGCTTGGGTAGCGGGGTCGATGAGCAGTTCTTC. Protein sequence: CASSLGSGVDEQFF.

CDR3 protein: CASSLTPLKNQPQHF. The CDR3 DNA reads as TGTGCCAGCAGTTTAACCCCCCTGAAGAATCAGCCCCAGCATTTT. V is TRBV27 and J is TRBJ1-5, with D hard to call. The CDR3 consists of 15 residues. Trimming stripped 2 bases from V and 4 bases from J, with 12 bases between. Germline CDR1 and CDR2: MNHEY and SMNVEV (reference sequence).

This rearrangement joins TRBV5-1 to TRBJ1-5, with 9 nucleotides matching TRBD1. The ends lost 0 bases at V and 4 bases at J; junction bases unmatched: 5. The germline gives CDR1 SGHRS, CDR2 YFSETQ. The CDR3 loop spans 16 amino acids. Written as DNA, the CDR3 is TGCGCCAGCAGCTTGGGTACCGGGACAGGGAATCAGCCCCAGCATTTT. The encoded protein is CASSLGTGTGNQPQHF.

This clone was recorded only once. The chain employs TRBV27 and TRBJ2-7; 13 bases agree with TRBD2. V lost 5 bases to trimming and J lost 2 bases; unmatched junction nucleotides: 6. The CDR3 has 16 amino acids. Germline V gives CDR1 MNHEY, CDR2 SMNVEV (reference sequence). The DNA of the CDR3 is TGTGCCAGCAGTAGGGGACTAGCGGGATCCGCCTACGAGCAGTACTTC. Translation: CASSRGLAGSAYEQYF.

The genes are TRBV7-8 and TRBJ1-1; D is possibly TRBD1 (5 bases). The germline V gene encodes CDR1 SGHVS and CDR2 FQNEAQ. The CDR3 loop spans 15 amino acids. Trimming took 1 base from V and 6 from J, leaving 15 bases between them. CDR3 amino acids: CASSLEGRGDAEAFF. The CDR3 nucleotides read TGTGCCAGCAGCTTAGAGGGTCGGGGGGACGCTGAAGCTTTCTTT. The full variable domain, its missing parts supplied by reference TRBV7-8 and TRBJ1-1, is GAGVSQSPRYKVAKRGQDVALRCDPISGHVSLFWYQQALGQGPEFLTYFQNEAQLDKSGLPSDRFFAERPEGSVSTLKIQRTQQEDSAVYLCASSLEGRGDAEAFFGQGTRLTVV.

J is TRBJ2-7 and V is TRBV6-1, with a weak D call TRBD2 (6 bases). With 11 bases removed from V and 2 bases from J, the gap between germline ends came to 22 bases. CDR3 length: 15 amino acids. Germline-derived CDR1 and CDR2 are MNHNS and SASEGT. The CDR3 region is CASHVTGRGTYEQYF. CDR3 nucleotides: TGTGCCTCCCACGTCACAGGTCGGGGGACCTACGAGCAGTACTTC.